The clone carrying this TCR beta chain was detected only once. Germline assignment: CDR1 MNHEY and CDR2 SVGAGI. With 6 bases removed from V and 0 bases from J, the gap between germline ends came to 8 bases. The CDR3 contains 13 residues. The data are from a study of cytomegalovirus exposure and HLA in healthy donors. The PCR had 60 Vbeta and 13 Jbeta primers. Only in-frame clones appear in the TCRdb table, and some are missing; sequencing was by immunoSEQ multiplex PCR. This sample has about 200,000 clones, with 60% to 80% found just once. This clonotype was sampled from a male donor in good health and CMV-seronegative. V usage is TRBV6-5 and J usage is TRBJ1-1; the D is unclear. Sequencing was performed on PBMCs. The CDR3 spells CASSLIMNTEAFF. The CDR3, as DNA: TGTGCCAGCAGCCTTATTATGAACACTGAAGCTTTCTTT.